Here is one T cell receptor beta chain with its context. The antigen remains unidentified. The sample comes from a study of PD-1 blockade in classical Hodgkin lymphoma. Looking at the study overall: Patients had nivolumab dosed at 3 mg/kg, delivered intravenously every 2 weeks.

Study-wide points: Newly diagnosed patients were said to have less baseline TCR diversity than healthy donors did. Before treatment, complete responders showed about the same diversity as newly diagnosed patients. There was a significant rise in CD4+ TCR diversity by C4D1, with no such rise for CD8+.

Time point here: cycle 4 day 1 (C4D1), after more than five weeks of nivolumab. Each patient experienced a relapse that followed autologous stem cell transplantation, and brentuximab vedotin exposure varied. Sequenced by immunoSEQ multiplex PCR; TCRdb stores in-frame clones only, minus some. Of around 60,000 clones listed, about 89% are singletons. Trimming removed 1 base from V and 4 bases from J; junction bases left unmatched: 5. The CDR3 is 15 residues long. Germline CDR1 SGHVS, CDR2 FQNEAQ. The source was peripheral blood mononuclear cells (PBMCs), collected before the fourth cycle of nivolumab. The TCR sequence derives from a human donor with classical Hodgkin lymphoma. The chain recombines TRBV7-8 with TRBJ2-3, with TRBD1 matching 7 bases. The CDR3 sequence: CASSLVAGGPDTQYF. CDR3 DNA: TGTGCCAGCAGCTTAGTGGCAGGGGGTCCAGATACGCAGTATTTT.